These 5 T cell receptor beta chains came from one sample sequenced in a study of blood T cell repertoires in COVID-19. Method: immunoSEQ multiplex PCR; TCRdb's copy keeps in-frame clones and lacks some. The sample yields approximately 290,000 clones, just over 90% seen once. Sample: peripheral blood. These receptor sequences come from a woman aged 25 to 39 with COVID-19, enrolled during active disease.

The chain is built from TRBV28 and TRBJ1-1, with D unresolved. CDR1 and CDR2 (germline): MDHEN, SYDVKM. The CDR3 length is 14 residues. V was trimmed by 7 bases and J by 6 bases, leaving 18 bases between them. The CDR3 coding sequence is TGTGCCAGCAACCCGACGGTCGGGATCCCTGAAGCTTTCTTT. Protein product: CASNPTVGIPEAFF.

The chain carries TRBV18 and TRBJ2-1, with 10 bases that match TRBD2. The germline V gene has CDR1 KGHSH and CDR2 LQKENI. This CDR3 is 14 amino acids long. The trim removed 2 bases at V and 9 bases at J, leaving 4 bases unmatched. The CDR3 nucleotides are TGTGCCAGCTCACCAGGACTAGCGGAAGGTGAGCAGTTCTTC. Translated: CASSPGLAEGEQFF.

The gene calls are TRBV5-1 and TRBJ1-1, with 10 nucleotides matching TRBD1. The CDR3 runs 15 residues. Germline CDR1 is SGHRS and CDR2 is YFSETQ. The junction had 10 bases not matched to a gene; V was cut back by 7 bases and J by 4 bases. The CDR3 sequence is CASARPGTGVTEAFF. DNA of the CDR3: TGCGCCAGCGCTCGGCCCGGGACAGGGGTCACTGAAGCTTTCTTT.

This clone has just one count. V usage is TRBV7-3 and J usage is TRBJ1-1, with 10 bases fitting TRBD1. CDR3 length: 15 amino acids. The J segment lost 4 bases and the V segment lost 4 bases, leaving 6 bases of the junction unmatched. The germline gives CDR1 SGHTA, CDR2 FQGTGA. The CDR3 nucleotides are TGTGCCAGCAGCTCCGGACAGGGGGGTTTCACTGAAGCTTTCTTT. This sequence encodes CASSSGQGGFTEAFF.

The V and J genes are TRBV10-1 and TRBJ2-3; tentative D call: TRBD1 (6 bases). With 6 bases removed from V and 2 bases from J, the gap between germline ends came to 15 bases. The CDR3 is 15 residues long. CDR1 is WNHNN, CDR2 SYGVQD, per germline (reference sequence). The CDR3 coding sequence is TGCGCCAGCAGAGACCGACAGGCCATCACAGATACGCAGTATTTT. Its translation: CASRDRQAITDTQYF.